The 9 T cell receptor beta chains below were found in one sample sequenced in a study of glioma-infiltrating T cells after dendritic cell vaccination. Measured with immunoSEQ multiplex PCR; TCRdb has only the in-frame clones, and not every one. The sample yields roughly 82,000 clones, 80% to 90% seen once. This specimen was blood, taken before dendritic cell vaccination. Receptor source: a human donor with glioblastoma.

This sequence joins TRBV14 and TRBJ1-6; unclear D gene. Trimming removed 2 bases from V and 9 bases from J, with 11 bases in between. CDR1 SGHDN and CDR2 FVKESK come from the germline V gene. This CDR3 contains 14 residues. The CDR3 loop is CASSQRSEVSPLHF. The DNA of the CDR3 is TGTGCCAGCAGCCAACGCTCAGAGGTTTCACCCCTCCACTTT.

The chain employs TRBV27 and TRBJ2-7, with TRBD1 identical over 8 bases. From germline, CDR1 is MNHEY and CDR2 SMNVEV (reference sequence). The J segment lost 2 bases and the V segment lost 3 bases, leaving 6 bases of the junction unmatched. CDR3 length: 15 residues. This CDR3 is CASSFTGTGAYEQYF. CDR3 DNA sequence: TGTGCCAGCAGTTTTACCGGGACAGGCGCCTACGAGCAGTACTTC.

In its sample, this clone was seen once. The chain carries TRBV21-1 and TRBJ2-5; TRBD1 is the table's D call and was not checked against the DNA. TRBV21-1 is recorded as a pseudogene. The CDR3 is 16 amino acids. This chain's CDR3 is CASSKGDRDIQETQYF. The CDR3 coding sequence is TGTGCCAGCAGCAAAGGAGACAGGGACATCCAAGAGACCCAGTACTTC.

This chain links TRBV5-1 with TRBJ2-3; 7 bases are shared with TRBD2. Looked up from germline, CDR1 is SGHRS and CDR2 is YFSETQ. The trim removed 0 bases at V and 6 bases at J, leaving 7 bases unmatched. The CDR3 contains 15 residues. The CDR3 protein is CASSLAAGAVDTQYF. The CDR3 DNA reads as TGCGCCAGCAGCTTGGCGGCGGGAGCTGTTGATACGCAGTATTTT.

V is TRBV6-5 and J is TRBJ2-1; TRBD1 agrees at 7 bases. Germline-derived CDR1 and CDR2 are MNHEY and SVGAGI. V gave up 8 bases and J gave up 8 bases; unmatched junction bases: 6. The CDR3 sequence is 12 residues long. Here the CDR3 reads CASFDRADEQFF. Here the CDR3 DNA reads TGTGCCAGCTTTGACAGGGCGGATGAGCAGTTCTTC.

The chain couples TRBV4-2 to TRBJ2-7; 7 positions match TRBD2. Germline loops: CDR1 LGHNA, CDR2 YNFKEQ. The CDR3 length is 16 residues. With V trimmed by 4 bases and J by 3 bases, 12 bases remained unmatched. The CDR3 coding sequence is TGTGCCAGCAGCCGAGAAAGAGGCGGACTAGTCTACGAGCAGTACTTC. This sequence encodes CASSRERGGLVYEQYF.

This chain links TRBV6-1 with TRBJ2-2, with 8 bases fitting TRBD1. Looked up from germline, CDR1 is MNHNS and CDR2 is SASEGT. Trimming removed 3 bases from V and 1 base from J; junction bases left unmatched: 4. The CDR3 sequence is 16 residues long. CDR3 protein: CASSDTGGWNTGELFF. As DNA, the CDR3 is TGTGCCAGCAGTGATACAGGGGGATGGAACACCGGGGAGCTGTTTTTT.

The chain uses TRBV6-1 and TRBJ2-6; TRBD1 matches 7 bases. The CDR3 is 18 amino acids. The junction had 12 bases not matched to a gene; V was cut back by 3 bases and J by 4 bases. CDR1 is MNHNS, CDR2 SASEGT, per germline. DNA for the CDR3: TGTGCCAGCAGTGATCGACAGGGAGCCGTTTTAGGGGCCAACGTCCTGACTTTC. Its translation: CASSDRQGAVLGANVLTF.

This sequence joins TRBV6-6 and TRBJ1-6; 7 nucleotides match TRBD1. Trimming took 7 bases from V and 9 from J; bases not matched to a gene: 6. The CDR3 loop spans 13 amino acids. Germline lookup yields CDR1 MNHNY and CDR2 SVGAGI (reference sequence). CDR3 sequence: CASTNRGGSPLHF. Written as DNA, the CDR3 is TGTGCCAGCACGAACAGGGGTGGTTCACCCCTCCACTTT.